The 7 T cell receptor beta chains reported below all come from one sample, sequenced in a study of B cell selection in AIRE deficiency. Sorted regulatory T cells were CD4-positive, CD25-high and CD127-low or negative. Profiled with immunoSEQ multiplex PCR; TCRdb holds only in-frame clones, not every one. The sample has roughly 18,000 clones; 85% to 95% are singletons. Sequencing input: CD4+CD25+ Tregs sorted from PBMCs. The receptors come from a human donor in good health.

This rearrangement joins TRBV5-1 to TRBJ1-1; 7 nucleotides match TRBD1. Germline-derived CDR1 and CDR2 are SGHRS and YFSETQ. With 4 bases clipped from V and 0 bases from J, the junction kept 9 bases outside the gene matches. The CDR3 contains 16 residues. The CDR3 protein is CASSERQGTLNTEAFF. DNA of the CDR3: TGCGCCAGCAGCGAAAGACAGGGAACGTTGAACACTGAAGCTTTCTTT. Full variable domain (rest looked up from reference TRBV5-1 and TRBJ1-1): KAGVTQTPRYLIKTRGQQVTLSCSPISGHRSVSWYQQTPGQGLQFLFEYFSETQRNKGNFPGRFSGRQFSNSRSEMNVSTLELGDSALYLCASSERQGTLNTEAFFGQGTRLTVV.

V gene TRBV18 combines with J gene TRBJ1-5, with no clear D. The CDR3 loop spans 13 amino acids. The germline gives CDR1 KGHSH, CDR2 LQKENI. V lost 4 bases to trimming and J lost 9 bases, with 13 bases between them. The CDR3 bases are TGTGCCAGCTCACGGGGTACGGGGTGGCCCCAGCATTTT. This encodes CASSRGTGWPQHF. Variable domain in full (rest from reference TRBV18 and TRBJ1-5): NAGVMQNPRHLVRRRGQEARLRCSPMKGHSHVYWYRQLPEEGLKFMVYLQKENIIDESGMPKERFSAEFPKEGPSILRIQQVVRGDSAAYFCASSRGTGWPQHFGDGTRLSIL.

CDR3 in amino acids: CASSKLLAISADTQYF. For the CDR3, the DNA is TGTGCCAGCAGCAAATTACTAGCGATTTCGGCAGATACGCAGTATTTT. The V and J genes are TRBV6-6 and TRBJ2-3; 7 nucleotides match TRBD2. V lost 6 bases to trimming and J lost 4 bases; unmatched junction nucleotides: 13. Per the germline V gene, CDR1 is MNHNY and CDR2 is SVGAGI (reference sequence). The CDR3 loop spans 16 amino acids.

This chain links TRBV28 with TRBJ1-2, with 12 bases matching TRBD1. Germline V gene lookup returns CDR1 MDHEN and CDR2 SYDVKM. With 3 bases clipped from V and 8 bases from J, the junction kept 13 bases outside the gene matches. There are 17 residues in the CDR3. The CDR3 DNA follows: TGTGCCAGCAGTTTCCCCGGGACAGGGGGCCTCTTGGGGGGCTACACCTTC. Protein: CASSFPGTGGLLGGYTF.

About this clone: Sequence at one end of the junction differs from germline and may be a read error. This CDR3 reads CSVEGQGGGGYTF. Here the CDR3 DNA reads TGCAGCGTCGAAGGACAGGGGGGAGGTGGCTACACCTTC. This chain uses TRBV29-1 with TRBJ1-2, with TRBD1 matching over 10 bases. From germline, CDR1 is SQVTM and CDR2 ANQGSEA. The CDR3 has 13 residues. Combining the CDR3 with reference TRBV29-1 and TRBJ1-2 gives the whole variable domain SAVISQKPSRDICQRGTSLTIQCQVDSQVTMMFWYRQQPGQSLTLIATANQGSEATYESGFVIDKFPISRPNLTFSTLTVSNMSPEDSSIYLCSVEGQGGGGYTFGSGTRLTVV.

The V and J genes are TRBV11-2 and TRBJ2-3; tentative D call: TRBD2 (5 bases). The CDR3 totals 15 residues. The V gene's germline CDR1 is SGHAT and CDR2 FQNNGV. Between the trimmed V and J ends, which lost 5 bases and 8 bases, there was a span of 20 bases. For the CDR3, the DNA is TGTGCCAGCAGCCAGGTCGGGCGGACTCGCGTTACGCAGTATTTT. Its protein is CASSQVGRTRVTQYF.

The rearrangement uses TRBV7-3 and TRBJ2-7; the match to TRBD1 covers 9 bases. CDR3 size: 16 residues. Germline CDR1 SGHTA, CDR2 FQGTGA. The V and J ends lost 5 bases and 1 base, in that order; junction bases with no gene match: 9. CDR3 amino acids: CASSAAGQGRSYEQYF. CDR3 coding DNA: TGTGCCAGCAGCGCAGCGGGACAGGGCCGGTCCTACGAGCAGTACTTC.